The 8 T cell receptor beta chains below were found in one sample sequenced in a study of blood T cell repertoires in COVID-19. Sequencing was performed with immunoSEQ multiplex PCR; in TCRdb, only in-frame clones are kept and a portion is missing. In the table there are nearly 350,000 clones, almost 90% of which are singletons. The sequencing sample was made of peripheral blood. These receptor sequences come from a woman in her 70s with COVID-19, enrolled during active disease.

The chain is built from TRBV7-6 and TRBJ1-4, with TRBD1 matching 7 bases. The V and J ends lost 4 bases and 7 bases, in that order; junction bases with no gene match: 9. The CDR3 is 15 amino acids. Germline V gives CDR1 SGHVS, CDR2 FNYEAQ. The CDR3 sequence: CASSSTTGSSEKLFF. The DNA for the CDR3 is TGTGCCAGCAGCTCAACGACAGGGAGTAGTGAAAAACTGTTTTTT.

The rearrangement links TRBV5-1 to TRBJ2-1; 7 bases are shared with TRBD2. Germline-derived CDR1 and CDR2 are SGHRS and YFSETQ. This CDR3 comprises 15 residues. Trimming at V came to 4 bases and at J to 3 bases, leaving 7 bases not matched to a gene. Here the CDR3 reads CASSGGGAGYNEQFF. CDR3 nucleotide sequence: TGCGCCAGCAGCGGCGGGGGTGCGGGCTACAATGAGCAGTTCTTC.

The chain employs TRBV10-3 and TRBJ2-5, with TRBD2 matching 10 bases. CDR3 length: 12 residues. The V segment lost 11 bases and the J segment 8 bases; nucleotides outside the gene matches: 8. Germline assignment: CDR1 ENHRY and CDR2 SYGVKD. The CDR3, as DNA: TGTGCCTCTCGACTAGCGGGTTCAACCCAGTACTTC. Its translation: CASRLAGSTQYF.

The rearrangement links TRBV7-9 to TRBJ1-1, with TRBD1 matching over 9 bases. CDR3 length: 15 residues. The trim removed 6 bases at V and 4 bases at J, leaving 9 bases unmatched. Germline CDR1 is SEHNR and CDR2 is FQNEAQ (reference sequence). CDR3 sequence reads: CASRDSQGARTEAFF. CDR3 DNA: TGTGCCAGCAGAGACTCACAGGGGGCTCGCACTGAAGCTTTCTTT.

The chain has TRBV2 and TRBJ2-3; the match to TRBD1 covers 7 bases. The CDR3 is 13 amino acids. The V segment lost 5 bases and the J segment 5 bases; nucleotides outside the gene matches: 4. The germline V gene has CDR1 SNHLY and CDR2 FYNNEI. The CDR3 DNA is TGTGCCAGCAGTAGGGGGCCTGGAGATACGCAGTATTTT. The encoded protein is CASSRGPGDTQYF.

The chain combines TRBV30 with TRBJ2-3; D uncertain. The germline V gene has CDR1 GTSNPN and CDR2 SVGIG (reference sequence). The V end was cut by 2 bases, the J end by 4 bases, with 10 bases between. The CDR3 has 13 amino acids. In DNA, the CDR3 is TGTGCCTGGAGTCCTACCGAGGCAGATACGCAGTATTTT. Translating gives CAWSPTEADTQYF.

V is TRBV9 and J is TRBJ2-7, with a possible D match to TRBD1 (6 bases). This CDR3 region has 16 residues. The V and J ends lost 4 bases and 2 bases respectively, with 19 bases between them. Germline V gives CDR1 SGDLS, CDR2 YYNGEE. CDR3 sequence: CASSFSVDSGTYEQYF. CDR3 in DNA: TGTGCCAGCAGCTTCTCCGTGGACAGCGGTACCTACGAGCAGTACTTC. Combining the CDR3 with reference TRBV9 and TRBJ2-7 gives the whole variable domain DSGVTQTPKHLITATGQRVTLRCSPRSGDLSVYWYQQSLDQGLQFLIQYYNGEERAKGNILERFSAQQFPDLHSELNLSSLELGDSALYFCASSFSVDSGTYEQYFGPGTRLTVT.

The J gene is TRBJ2-3, the V gene TRBV14; D possibly corresponds to TRBD1 (6 bases). With 5 bases removed from V and 3 bases from J, the gap between germline ends came to 15 bases. CDR3 length equals 15 residues. The germline gives CDR1 SGHDN, CDR2 FVKESK. In nucleotides, the CDR3 is TGTGCCAGCAGCTTTAGACAGGCTTCAACAGATACGCAGTATTTT. This encodes CASSFRQASTDTQYF.